The next 32 T cell receptor beta chains were all read from a single sample in a study of blood T cell repertoires in COVID-19. Clones were sequenced by immunoSEQ multiplex PCR, and TCRdb holds only the in-frame ones, with some missing. The sample consists of 95,000 to 150,000 clones, 87% of them appearing once. Sequenced sample: peripheral blood. All receptors come from an older woman with acute or convalescent COVID-19.

This sequence joins TRBV10-1 and TRBJ1-1; no firm D call. The V end lost 4 bases, the J end lost 4 bases, and 10 bases lay between the germline ends. The germline V gene has CDR1 WNHNN and CDR2 SYGVQD (reference sequence). CDR3 size: 13 residues. The CDR3 DNA reads TGCGCCAGCAGTGTCTCCGGGTTCACTGAAGCTTTCTTT. This sequence encodes CASSVSGFTEAFF.

This chain links TRBV7-3 with TRBJ1-1; perhaps TRBD1 as D (5 bases). The CDR3 covers 14 residues. Germline V gene lookup returns CDR1 SGHTA and CDR2 FQGTGA. V dropped 2 bases and J dropped 4 bases, with 11 bases sitting between them. CDR3 nucleotide sequence: TGTGCCAGCAGCTTACAGGGAAGTCTCACTGAAGCTTTCTTT. This codes for CASSLQGSLTEAFF. Full variable domain (outside the CDR3, taken from reference TRBV7-3 and TRBJ1-1): GAGVSQTPSNKVTEKGKYVELRCDPISGHTALYWYRQSLGQGPEFLIYFQGTGAADDSGLPNDRFFAVRPEGSVSTLKIQRTERGDSAVYLCASSLQGSLTEAFFGQGTRLTVV.

This rearrangement joins TRBV7-9 to TRBJ1-4, with TRBD1 identical over 9 bases. This CDR3 is built from 15 residues. With 5 bases clipped from V and 8 bases from J, the junction kept 9 bases outside the gene matches. The germline V gene has CDR1 SEHNR and CDR2 FQNEAQ (reference sequence). The CDR3 DNA reads TGTGCCAGCAGCCCCGGACAGGGGATAATAGAAAAACTGTTTTTT. Translation: CASSPGQGIIEKLFF. The complete variable domain, with remaining parts taken from reference TRBV7-9 and TRBJ1-4, reads DTGVSQNPRHKITKRGQNVTFRCDPISEHNRLYWYRQTLGQGPEFLTYFQNEAQLEKSRLLSDRFSAERPKGSFSTLEIQRTEQGDSAMYLCASSPGQGIIEKLFFGSGTQLSVL.

V and J are TRBV19 and TRBJ1-5, with D unclear. Trimming removed 2 bases at V and 6 bases at J, with 11 bases between. Germline values: CDR1 LNHDA, CDR2 SQIVND (reference sequence). CDR3 length: 14 residues. The CDR3 protein is CASSILERGQPQHF. The CDR3 DNA follows: TGTGCCAGTAGTATACTAGAGCGCGGTCAGCCCCAGCATTTT.

The rearrangement joins TRBV3-1 (or the pseudogene TRBV3-2) to TRBJ2-3; unclear D gene. The CDR3 has 17 amino acids. Germline V CDR1 and CDR2: LGHDT, YNNKEL (reference sequence). The V end lost 1 base, the J end lost 3 bases, and 17 bases lay between the germline ends. DNA for the CDR3: TGTGCCAGCAGCCAAGGTTGGCCAGCGAGGAGAACAGATACGCAGTATTTT. It encodes CASSQGWPARRTDTQYF.

CDR3 coding DNA: TGCGCCAGCAGCTTGCACTCGGGACAGGGAGCTGAAAAACTGTTTTTT. Amino acids: CASSLHSGQGAEKLFF. The rearrangement links TRBV5-1 to TRBJ1-4, with TRBD1 matching 9 bases. This CDR3 is 16 amino acids long. V was clipped by 1 base and J by 7 bases; unmatched bases: 8. CDR1 is SGHRS, CDR2 YFSETQ, per germline.

The gene calls are TRBV11-2 and TRBJ1-3, with 9 bases aligning to TRBD1. Germline V gene data show CDR1 as SGHAT and CDR2 as FQNNGV. V lost 7 bases to trimming and J lost 0 bases; unmatched junction nucleotides: 4. The CDR3 is 15 amino acids. DNA for the CDR3: TGTGCCAGCACCGTGGACAGGGGCTCTGGAAACACCATATATTTT. This translates into CASTVDRGSGNTIYF.

The V call is TRBV18, the J call TRBJ2-1; 12 positions agree with TRBD2. The CDR3 sequence is 15 residues long. Germline lookup yields CDR1 KGHSH and CDR2 LQKENI. With V trimmed by 4 bases and J by 7 bases, 5 bases remained unmatched. In DNA, the CDR3 is TGTGCCAGCTCACAGACTAGCGGGGGAAGGAATGAGCAGTTCTTC. It specifies CASSQTSGGRNEQFF.

V and J are TRBV28 and TRBJ1-1, with D maybe TRBD1 (6 bases). Germline V gives CDR1 MDHEN, CDR2 SYDVKM. The V gene lost 5 bases and the J gene lost 1 base, with 8 bases spanning the gap. CDR3 size: 13 residues. DNA for the CDR3: TGTGCCAGCAGTCGGACAGCGAACACTGAAGCTTTCTTT. Translating gives CASSRTANTEAFF. The full variable domain, completed using reference TRBV28 and TRBJ1-1, is DVKVTQSSRYLVKRTGEKVFLECVQDMDHENMFWYRQDPGLGLRLIYFSYDVKMKEKGDIPEGYSVSREKKERFSLILESASTNQTSMYLCASSRTANTEAFFGQGTRLTVV.

The V gene is TRBV28, the J gene TRBJ1-2; D ambiguous. The CDR3 contains 14 residues. The V end was cut by 7 bases, the J end by 2 bases, with 14 bases between. Germline-derived CDR1 and CDR2 are MDHEN and SYDVKM. Written as DNA, the CDR3 is TGTGCCAGCAATGTCGGGTCCGGGAACTATGGCTACACCTTC. It specifies CASNVGSGNYGYTF.

The J gene is TRBJ1-5, the V gene TRBV10-3; 9 bases align to TRBD1. This CDR3 is built from 17 residues. The germline gives CDR1 ENHRY, CDR2 SYGVKD. Germline trimming cut 6 bases from V and 3 bases from J; bases unmatched to any gene: 12. The CDR3 region is CAISLSLGQGHNQPQHF. CDR3 coding DNA: TGTGCCATCAGCCTAAGCCTGGGACAGGGCCACAATCAGCCCCAGCATTTT.

Only one count was recorded for this clone. The chain couples TRBV6-6 to TRBJ1-4, with 9 bases lining up with TRBD1. V gave up 5 bases and J gave up 8 bases; unmatched junction bases: 6. The CDR3 contains 14 residues. The germline V gene encodes CDR1 MNHNY and CDR2 SVGAGI (reference sequence). The CDR3 DNA is TGTGCCAGCAGTCCGTGGACAGGGGAGGAAAAACTGTTTTTT. This sequence encodes CASSPWTGEEKLFF.

The V gene is TRBV28, the J gene TRBJ2-5; 8 bases fit TRBD1. The ends lost 5 bases at V and 5 bases at J; junction bases unmatched: 7. Germline values: CDR1 MDHEN, CDR2 SYDVKM. CDR3 length equals 14 residues. DNA of the CDR3: TGTGCCAGCAGTCCCGGGACAGGTCGGGAGACCCAGTACTTC. Translated, it gives CASSPGTGRETQYF.

The DNA of the CDR3 is TGTGCCAGCAGCTTAGCACAGGGACTAGCAAGTGTAAGTGAGCAGTTCTTC. Translated: CASSLAQGLASVSEQFF. The chain uses TRBV11-2 and TRBJ2-1, with TRBD2 identical over 9 bases. The CDR3 length is 17 residues. V lost 1 base, J lost 9 bases, and 13 bases stayed unmatched. CDR1 is SGHAT, CDR2 FQNNGV, per germline. Full variable domain (remainder filled in from reference TRBV11-2 and TRBJ2-1): EAGVAQSPRYKIIEKRQSVAFWCNPISGHATLYWYQQILGQGPKLLIQFQNNGVVDDSQLPKDRFSAERLKGVDSTLKIQPAKLEDSAVYLCASSLAQGLASVSEQFFGPGTRLTVL.

V usage is TRBV12-5 and J usage is TRBJ2-3, with D hard to call. V gave up 3 bases and J gave up 4 bases, with 5 bases separating them. CDR1 is LGHNT, CDR2 FRNRAP, per germline. The CDR3 runs 12 residues. The CDR3 spells CASGLQPDTQYF. The CDR3 bases are TGTGCTAGTGGTTTACAGCCAGATACGCAGTATTTT.

The V and J genes are TRBV7-2 and TRBJ2-1; 8 bases line up with TRBD2. The J segment lost 4 bases and the V segment lost 4 bases, leaving 6 bases of the junction unmatched. The V gene's germline CDR1 is SGHTA and CDR2 FQGNSA. This CDR3 contains 15 residues. The CDR3 sequence: CASSWGTSSYNEQFF. The CDR3 bases are TGTGCCAGCAGCTGGGGGACTAGTTCTTACAATGAGCAGTTCTTC.

This clone showed up just a few times. The rearrangement uses TRBV2 and TRBJ1-2; 11 bases line up with TRBD1. There are 12 residues in the CDR3. Germline trimming cut 6 bases from V and 13 bases from J; bases unmatched to any gene: 7. From germline, CDR1 is SNHLY and CDR2 FYNNEI. CDR3 amino acids: CASRPDRGHFTF. Here the CDR3 DNA reads TGTGCCAGCAGGCCGGACAGGGGGCACTTCACCTTC. The full variable domain, its missing parts supplied by reference TRBV2 and TRBJ1-2, is EPEVTQTPSHQVTQMGQEVILRCVPISNHLYFYWYRQILGQKVEFLVSFYNNEISEKSEIFDDQFSVERPDGSNFTLKIRSTKLEDSAMYFCASRPDRGHFTFGSGTRLTVV.

V gene TRBV5-1 combines with J gene TRBJ2-3; 7 bases map to TRBD1. The germline gives CDR1 SGHRS, CDR2 YFSETQ. The ends lost 4 bases at V and 1 base at J; junction bases unmatched: 6. There are 15 residues in the CDR3. CDR3 sequence reads: CASSIRQGGTDTQYF. The CDR3 DNA follows: TGCGCCAGCAGCATCCGACAGGGTGGCACAGATACGCAGTATTTT.

The chain carries TRBV5-4 and TRBJ2-1; 10 bases line up with TRBD2. The CDR3 runs 14 residues. The germline CDR1 and CDR2 sequences are SGHNT and YYREEE (reference sequence). The J segment lost 7 bases and the V segment lost 4 bases, leaving 5 bases of the junction unmatched. Written as DNA, the CDR3 is TGTGCCAGCAGCCCGGGACTAGCGTCGAATGAGCAGTTCTTC. It encodes CASSPGLASNEQFF.

CDR3 sequence reads: CATAWGTGGAYEQYF. CDR3 nucleotides: TGTGCCACCGCCTGGGGGACAGGAGGCGCCTACGAGCAGTACTTC. The V and J genes are TRBV6-5 and TRBJ2-7, with TRBD1 matching 8 bases. This CDR3 spans 15 amino acids. Germline V CDR1 and CDR2: MNHEY, SVGAGI. V shed 10 bases and J 2 bases; nucleotides not matched to a gene: 13.

This clone was seen only a few times. V and J are TRBV7-2 and TRBJ2-5; D not resolved. The germline V and J ends were trimmed by 2 bases and 5 bases, with 6 bases remaining between them. The CDR3 runs to 12 residues. Per the germline V gene, CDR1 is SGHTA and CDR2 is FQGNSA. CDR3: CASSLSRETQYF. The CDR3 DNA reads TGTGCCAGCAGCTTAAGCCGGGAGACCCAGTACTTC. The entire variable domain, with the rest obtained from reference TRBV7-2 and TRBJ2-5, is as follows: GAGVSQSPSNKVTEKGKDVELRCDPISGHTALYWYRQSLGQGLEFLIYFQGNSAPDKSGLPSDRFSAERTGGSVSTLTIQRTQQEDSAVYLCASSLSRETQYFGPGTRLLVL.

The chain employs TRBV12-5 and TRBJ1-5; 9 nucleotides match TRBD1. V dropped 6 bases and J dropped 5; count of bases not matched to a gene: 8. Germline V gives CDR1 LGHNT, CDR2 FRNRAP. The CDR3 runs to 15 residues. CDR3 nucleotides: TGTGCTAGTGGGACCGGGACAGGGAACCATCAGCCCCAGCATTTT. It yields the protein CASGTGTGNHQPQHF.

The chain combines TRBV6-6 with TRBJ1-3; D is uncertain. CDR1 and CDR2 from the germline V gene are MNHNY and SVGAGI (reference sequence). V gave up 7 bases and J gave up 0 bases, with 10 bases separating them. This CDR3 is 14 amino acids long. The DNA of the CDR3 is TGTGCCAGCACCTCAGTCGTCTCTGGAAACACCATATATTTT. Translation: CASTSVVSGNTIYF.

The gene calls are TRBV5-1 and TRBJ2-6, with TRBD2 matching 10 bases. V was pared by 0 bases and J by 2 bases, with 2 bases of the junction left unmatched. This CDR3 has 17 residues. CDR1 is SGHRS and CDR2 is YFSETQ in the germline V gene. CDR3 nucleotide sequence: TGCGCCAGCAGCTTGGCTAGCGGGGGTACTGGGGCCAACGTCCTGACTTTC. Its protein is CASSLASGGTGANVLTF.

This chain uses TRBV28 with TRBJ1-2; D perhaps matches TRBD1 (5 bases). Per germline, CDR1 MDHEN and CDR2 SYDVKM. The CDR3 loop spans 14 amino acids. V was shortened by 6 bases and J by 5 bases, with 16 bases between the two germline ends. The CDR3 DNA reads TGTGCCAGCAGCGCCCCGGGACTTGGGTATGGCTACACCTTC. Protein sequence: CASSAPGLGYGYTF.

The chain combines TRBV2 with TRBJ1-5; TRBD1 agrees at 7 bases. V gave up 1 base and J gave up 5 bases; unmatched junction bases: 2. The germline V gene encodes CDR1 SNHLY and CDR2 FYNNEI. The CDR3 length is 14 residues. This CDR3 is CASSEDRGDQPQHF. The CDR3 nucleotides are TGTGCCAGCAGTGAAGACAGGGGAGATCAGCCCCAGCATTTT.

This chain uses TRBV5-4 with TRBJ2-3, with D unclear. This CDR3 has 15 residues. Trimming cost V 0 bases and J 0 bases, with 8 bases left between them. Germline V gene lookup returns CDR1 SGHNT and CDR2 YYREEE (reference sequence). CDR3 in amino acids: CASSLGAGSTDTQYF. The CDR3 DNA reads TGTGCCAGCAGCTTGGGAGCAGGTAGCACAGATACGCAGTATTTT.

This rearrangement joins TRBV19 to TRBJ2-1, with 7 nucleotides matching TRBD1. Germline V CDR1 and CDR2: LNHDA, SQIVND (reference sequence). The junction had 2 bases not matched to a gene; V was cut back by 6 bases and J by 9 bases. This CDR3 region has 11 residues. The CDR3 reads CASRRTGEQFF. The CDR3 nucleotides are TGTGCCAGTAGACGGACAGGTGAGCAGTTCTTC.

This CDR3 reads CASTQGFGSPLHF. CDR3 bases: TGTGCCAGCACGCAGGGATTTGGTTCACCCCTCCACTTT. The chain joins TRBV14 to TRBJ1-6, with D possibly TRBD1 on 5 matching bases. This CDR3 has 13 amino acids. V was pared by 7 bases and J by 9 bases, with 13 bases between. Per the germline V gene, CDR1 is SGHDN and CDR2 is FVKESK.

The V gene is TRBV5-1, the J gene TRBJ2-7; 7 bases align to TRBD1. This CDR3 contains 15 residues. Losses at the gene ends were 4 bases for V and 5 bases for J; bases not matched to a gene: 12. CDR1 and CDR2 (germline): SGHRS, YFSETQ. CDR3 DNA sequence: TGCGCCAGCAGCCCCTCGAAAGTAGGGGGCCACGAGCAGTACTTC. It yields the protein CASSPSKVGGHEQYF.

The chain joins TRBV7-2 to TRBJ2-3, with 15 bases aligning to TRBD2. Trimming at V came to 5 bases and at J to 7 bases, leaving 10 bases not matched to a gene. CDR3 size: 17 residues. Germline values: CDR1 SGHTA, CDR2 FQGNSA. Written as DNA, the CDR3 is TGTGCCAGCAGCAGATGGACTAGCGGGGGGGCCGTGAATACGCAGTATTTT. Amino acids: CASSRWTSGGAVNTQYF.

V is TRBV10-1 and J is TRBJ2-1, with 15 positions matching TRBD2. After removal of 6 bases from V and 5 bases from J, the junction contained 8 bases not matched to a gene. Germline loops: CDR1 WNHNN, CDR2 SYGVQD (reference sequence). The CDR3 is 17 residues long. The CDR3 here is CASRPGTSGGPDNEQFF. DNA for the CDR3: TGCGCCAGCAGACCCGGGACTAGCGGGGGGCCGGACAATGAGCAGTTCTTC.